These 5 T cell receptor beta chains originate from one sample sequenced in a study of shared clonotypes between healthy human individuals. The assay was immunoSEQ multiplex PCR, and TCRdb's table has in-frame clones only and misses some. The data show roughly 2.1 million clones, roughly 91% seen once. Positively selected for CCR7, the CD45RO-negative cells used as naive CD8 cells excluded terminally differentiated effector memory CD45RA+ cells. The material sequenced was naive CD8+ T cells from PBMCs. These receptors were obtained from a man aged 18 to 35 in good health. Some clones in this sample may be carry-over from other donors' samples.

The chain recombines TRBV29-1 with TRBJ2-7; the match to TRBD2 covers 9 bases. Germline CDR1 reads SQVTM; CDR2 reads ANQGSEA. The CDR3 runs 13 residues. Germline trimming cut 7 bases from V and 1 base from J; bases unmatched to any gene: 5. The CDR3 sequence: CSAVTSGSYEQYF. The CDR3 region has the DNA TGCAGCGCTGTGACTAGCGGATCCTACGAGCAGTACTTC.

The chain couples TRBV9 to TRBJ2-2; 8 nucleotides match TRBD1. Germline V lookup: CDR1 SGDLS, CDR2 YYNGEE. The ends lost 4 bases at V and 0 bases at J; junction bases unmatched: 8. This CDR3 is built from 17 residues. DNA for the CDR3: TGTGCCAGCAGCCATCCAGGGGGCTTCACGAACACCGGGGAGCTGTTTTTT. This translates into CASSHPGGFTNTGELFF.

V gene TRBV10-2 combines with J gene TRBJ1-2; D remains unclear. CDR1 and CDR2 from the germline V gene are WSHSY and SAAADI. The CDR3 extends over 16 amino acids. The germline V and J ends were trimmed by 2 bases and 5 bases, with 18 bases remaining between them. The CDR3 reads CASSEVFLAGPYGYTF. The CDR3 DNA is TGCGCCAGCAGTGAGGTTTTCTTGGCAGGACCATATGGCTACACCTTC.

This CDR3 is CASSTQSGHQIRRSNEQFF. The DNA for the CDR3 is TGTGCCAGCAGCACGCAGAGCGGACACCAAATCAGACGCTCCAATGAGCAGTTCTTC. J is TRBJ2-1 and V is TRBV7-9; perhaps D is TRBD1 or TRBD2 (5 bases each). Germline CDR1 SEHNR, CDR2 FQNEAQ (reference sequence). V was shortened by 5 bases and J by 6 bases, with 29 bases between the two germline ends. The CDR3 has 19 amino acids.

This sequence joins TRBV19 and TRBJ1-5, with unresolved D. CDR1 and CDR2 (germline): LNHDA, SQIVND (reference sequence). Trimming took 5 bases from V and 0 from J, leaving 20 bases between them. There are 18 residues in the CDR3. CDR3 in amino acids: CASSPGSLEGYSNQPQHF. In nucleotides, the CDR3 is TGTGCCAGTAGTCCCGGGTCTCTTGAAGGCTATAGCAATCAGCCCCAGCATTTT.